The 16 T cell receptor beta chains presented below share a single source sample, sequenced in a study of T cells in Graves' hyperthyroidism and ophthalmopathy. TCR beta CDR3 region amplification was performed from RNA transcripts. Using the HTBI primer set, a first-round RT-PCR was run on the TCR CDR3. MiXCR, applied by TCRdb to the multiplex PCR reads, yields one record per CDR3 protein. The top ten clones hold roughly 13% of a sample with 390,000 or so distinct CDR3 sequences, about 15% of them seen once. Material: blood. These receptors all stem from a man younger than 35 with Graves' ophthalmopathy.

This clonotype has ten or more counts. CDR3 bases: TGTGCTAGTGGTTTGGTAAAGTTGGGACTAGCGGCCGATGAGCAGTTCTTC. It codes for CASGLVKLGLAADEQFF. The chain couples TRBV12-5 to TRBJ2-1; TRBD2 matches 11 bases. The CDR3 has 17 amino acids. The junction had 9 bases not matched to a gene; V was cut back by 0 bases and J by 8 bases. Germline V gives CDR1 LGHNT, CDR2 FRNRAP.

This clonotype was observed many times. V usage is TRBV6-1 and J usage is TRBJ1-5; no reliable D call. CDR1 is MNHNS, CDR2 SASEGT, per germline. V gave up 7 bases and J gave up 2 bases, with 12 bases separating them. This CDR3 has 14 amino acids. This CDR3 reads CASKYVGGNQPQHF. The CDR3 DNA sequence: TGTGCCAGCAAGTACGTGGGAGGCAATCAGCCCCAGCATTTT.

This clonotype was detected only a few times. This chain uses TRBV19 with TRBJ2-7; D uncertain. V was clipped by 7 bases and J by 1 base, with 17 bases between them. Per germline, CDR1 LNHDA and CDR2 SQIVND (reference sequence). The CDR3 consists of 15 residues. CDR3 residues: CASNPTAQASYEQYF. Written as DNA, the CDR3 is TGTGCCAGTAACCCGACTGCCCAAGCATCCTACGAGCAGTACTTC.

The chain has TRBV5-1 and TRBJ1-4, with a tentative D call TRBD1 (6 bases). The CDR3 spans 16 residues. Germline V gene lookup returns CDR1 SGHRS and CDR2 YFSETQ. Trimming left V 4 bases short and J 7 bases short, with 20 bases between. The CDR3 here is CASSGGPQGGSEKLFF. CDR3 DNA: TGCGCCAGCAGCGGGGGGCCACAGGGCGGAAGTGAAAAACTGTTTTTT. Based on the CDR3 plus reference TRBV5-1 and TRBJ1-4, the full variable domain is KAGVTQTPRYLIKTRGQQVTLSCSPISGHRSVSWYQQTPGQGLQFLFEYFSETQRNKGNFPGRFSGRQFSNSRSEMNVSTLELGDSALYLCASSGGPQGGSEKLFFGSGTQLSVL.

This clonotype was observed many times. The CDR3: CSALRDSGGYTF. The CDR3 DNA follows: TGCAGTGCTCTCAGAGACTCCGGGGGCTACACCTTC. The chain joins TRBV20-1 to TRBJ1-2, with D unresolved. Trimming shortened V by 5 bases and J by 8 bases, and 15 bases separated the two germline ends. This CDR3 has 12 residues. Germline CDR1 reads DFQATT; CDR2 reads SNEGSKA (reference sequence).

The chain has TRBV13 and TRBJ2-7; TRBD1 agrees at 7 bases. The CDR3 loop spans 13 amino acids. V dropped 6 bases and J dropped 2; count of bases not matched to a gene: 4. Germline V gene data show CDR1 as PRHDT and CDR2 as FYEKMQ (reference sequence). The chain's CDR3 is CASRKGQTYEQYF. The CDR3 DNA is TGTGCCAGCAGGAAGGGACAGACCTACGAGCAGTACTTC.

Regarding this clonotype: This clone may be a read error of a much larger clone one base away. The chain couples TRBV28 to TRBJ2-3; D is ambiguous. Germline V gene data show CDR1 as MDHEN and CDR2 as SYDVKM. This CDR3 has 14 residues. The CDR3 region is CAGSLSRNTDTQYF. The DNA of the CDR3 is TGTGCCGGCAGTTTAAGCCGAAACACAGATACGCAGTATTTT.

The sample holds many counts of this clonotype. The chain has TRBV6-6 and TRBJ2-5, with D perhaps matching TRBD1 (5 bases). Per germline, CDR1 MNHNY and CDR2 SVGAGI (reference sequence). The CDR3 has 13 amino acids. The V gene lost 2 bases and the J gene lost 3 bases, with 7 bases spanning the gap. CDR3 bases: TGTGCCAGCAGTTACGCCAGGGAAGAGACCCAGTACTTC. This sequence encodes CASSYAREETQYF.

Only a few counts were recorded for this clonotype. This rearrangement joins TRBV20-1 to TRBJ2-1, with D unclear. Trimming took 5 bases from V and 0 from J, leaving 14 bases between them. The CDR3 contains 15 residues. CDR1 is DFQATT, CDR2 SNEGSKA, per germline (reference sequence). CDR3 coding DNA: TGCAGTGCTCCCCAGGACGCCAGCTCCTACAATGAGCAGTTCTTC. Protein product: CSAPQDASSYNEQFF.

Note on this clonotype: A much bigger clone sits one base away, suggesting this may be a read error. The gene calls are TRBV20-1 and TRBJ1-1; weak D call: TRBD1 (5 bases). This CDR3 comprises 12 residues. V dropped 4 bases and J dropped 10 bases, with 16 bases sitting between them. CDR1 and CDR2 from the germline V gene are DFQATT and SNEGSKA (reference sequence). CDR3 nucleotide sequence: TGCAGTGCTAAACGGTCAGGGCTAAGAGCTTTCTTT. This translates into CSAKRSGLRAFF.

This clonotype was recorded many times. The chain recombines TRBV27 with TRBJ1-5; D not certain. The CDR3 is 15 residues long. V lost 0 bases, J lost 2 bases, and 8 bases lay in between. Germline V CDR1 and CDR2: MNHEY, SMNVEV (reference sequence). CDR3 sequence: CASSLSILGNQPQHF. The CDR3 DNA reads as TGTGCCAGCAGTTTATCGATCCTGGGCAATCAGCCCCAGCATTTT.

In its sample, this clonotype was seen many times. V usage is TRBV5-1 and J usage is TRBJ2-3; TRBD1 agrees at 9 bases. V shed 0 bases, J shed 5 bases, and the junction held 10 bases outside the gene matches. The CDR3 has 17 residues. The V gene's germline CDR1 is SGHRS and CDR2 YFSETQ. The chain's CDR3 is CASSLVRTGAYGDTQYF. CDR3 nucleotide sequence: TGCGCCAGCAGCTTGGTTAGGACAGGGGCCTACGGAGATACGCAGTATTTT.

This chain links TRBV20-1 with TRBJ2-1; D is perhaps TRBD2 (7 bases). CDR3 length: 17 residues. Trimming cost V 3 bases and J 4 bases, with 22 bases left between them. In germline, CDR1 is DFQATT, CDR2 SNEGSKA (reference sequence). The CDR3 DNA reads TGCAGTGCTAGTTGGTATGGTCGGGGGGCCCTATACAATGAGCAGTTCTTC. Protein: CSASWYGRGALYNEQFF.

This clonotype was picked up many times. CDR3 sequence reads: CASSYTGGSTEAFF. In nucleotides, the CDR3 is TGTGCCAGCAGTTATACAGGGGGCTCCACTGAAGCTTTCTTT. The chain employs TRBV6-5 and TRBJ1-1, with 9 bases matching TRBD1. V lost 3 bases to trimming and J lost 4 bases; unmatched junction nucleotides: 3. Germline CDR1 is MNHEY and CDR2 is SVGAGI. The CDR3 loop spans 14 amino acids.

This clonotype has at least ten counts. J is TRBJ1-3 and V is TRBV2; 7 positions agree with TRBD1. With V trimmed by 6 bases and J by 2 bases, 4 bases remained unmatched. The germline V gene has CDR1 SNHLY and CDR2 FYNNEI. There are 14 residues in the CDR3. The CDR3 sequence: CASRTQGAGNTIYF. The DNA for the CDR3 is TGTGCCAGCAGAACCCAGGGGGCTGGAAACACCATATATTTT.

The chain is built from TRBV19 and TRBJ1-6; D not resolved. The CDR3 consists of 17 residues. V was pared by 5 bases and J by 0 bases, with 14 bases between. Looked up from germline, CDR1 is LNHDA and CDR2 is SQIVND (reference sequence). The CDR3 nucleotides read TGTGCCAGTAGTCTCCGGACCCTTAGCTCCTATAATTCACCCCTCCACTTT. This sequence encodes CASSLRTLSSYNSPLHF.